This T cell receptor (beta chain) was obtained from a study of prognosis after radiotherapy for stage I lung cancer. The wider study: While more than 5 patients had squamous cell carcinoma tumors, the tumors of some twelve were adenocarcinoma.

Many counts were recorded for this clonotype. Per the germline V gene, CDR1 is GTSNPN and CDR2 is SVGIG (reference sequence). There are 15 residues in the CDR3. V dropped 0 bases and J dropped 5 bases, with 16 bases sitting between them. The study amplified the TCR beta CDR3 region from genomic DNA. This amplification was carried out by two rounds of multiplex PCR. Every TRBV and TRBJ gene had its own specific primer in first-round PCR. TCRdb reprocessed the multiplex PCR reads via MiXCR and lists one record per CDR3 protein. Altogether 30,000 to 40,000 distinct CDR3 sequences are present, under 40% being singletons, with the ten largest covering roughly 17%. Peripheral blood samples of about 6 milliliters were drawn at each of two time points.

V usage is TRBV30 and J usage is TRBJ1-2; no clear D gene. This receptor was taken from a donor aged 50 or older with non-small cell lung cancer. The specimen comprised PBMCs, sampled before or after stereotactic body radiation therapy (not recorded which). CDR3 coding DNA: TGTGCCTGGAGTGTAAATTGGGTAGGGAGTTATGGCTACACCTTC. The encoded protein is CAWSVNWVGSYGYTF.